The next 19 T cell receptor beta chains were all read from a single sample in a study of beta chain features in type 1 diabetes. Expressed TCRB transcripts got sequenced, as all isolated RNA was reverse transcribed. TCRdb's copy holds only in-frame clones and misses some; the assay was immunoSEQ multiplex PCR. Among about 160,000 clones listed, approximately 8.4% were seen once. The sample taken for sequencing was central memory CD4+ T cells from blood. These receptors were collected from a woman between 18 and 30 years old in good health.

V usage is TRBV28 and J usage is TRBJ1-3, with D possibly being TRBD1 (5 bases). This CDR3 contains 16 residues. Per germline, CDR1 MDHEN and CDR2 SYDVKM. V was cut by 7 bases and J by 0 bases, with 16 bases left in between. Here the CDR3 DNA reads TGTGCCAGCACGGGGGTAGGCACTAGCTCTGGAAACACCATATATTTT. This encodes CASTGVGTSSGNTIYF. Drawing the rest from reference TRBV28 and TRBJ1-3, the complete variable domain is DVKVTQSSRYLVKRTGEKVFLECVQDMDHENMFWYRQDPGLGLRLIYFSYDVKMKEKGDIPEGYSVSREKKERFSLILESASTNQTSMYLCASTGVGTSSGNTIYFGEGSWLTVV.

This clone appeared a few times. J is TRBJ2-2 and V is TRBV7-2, with a weak D call TRBD2 (5 bases). The CDR3 has 16 amino acids. V was cut by 2 bases and J by 4 bases, with 14 bases left in between. Germline values: CDR1 SGHTA, CDR2 FQGNSA. CDR3 in amino acids: CASSLRGFASTGELFF. The CDR3 DNA follows: TGTGCCAGCAGCTTAAGAGGGTTTGCTTCCACCGGGGAGCTGTTTTTT.

This clone has a handful of counts. This chain links TRBV6-6 with TRBJ1-1, with TRBD1 matching over 7 bases. The CDR3 extends over 14 amino acids. From germline, CDR1 is MNHNY and CDR2 SVGAGI (reference sequence). V shed 8 bases and J 1 base; nucleotides not matched to a gene: 7. CDR3 in amino acids: CASFHDRANTEAFF. The DNA for the CDR3 is TGTGCCAGCTTTCATGACAGGGCGAACACTGAAGCTTTCTTT.

This clone was counted ten times or more. This chain joins TRBV4-3 and TRBJ2-1; 7 bases map to TRBD1. This CDR3 has 13 amino acids. The V gene's germline CDR1 is LGHNA and CDR2 YSLEER. V lost 0 bases, J lost 11 bases, and 4 bases stayed unmatched. Here the CDR3 reads CASSQDQTGQQFF. DNA of the CDR3: TGCGCCAGCAGCCAAGACCAGACAGGGCAGCAGTTCTTC.

This clone was seen a handful of times. This sequence joins TRBV2 and TRBJ1-5; TRBD1 agrees at 8 bases. The V gene end was trimmed by 3 bases and the J gene end by 0 bases; junction bases not matched to a gene: 4. The CDR3 consists of 16 residues. Germline values: CDR1 SNHLY, CDR2 FYNNEI. The DNA of the CDR3 is TGTGCCAGCAGTGAGGACAGGGTGTATAGCAATCAGCCCCAGCATTTT. Translated: CASSEDRVYSNQPQHF.

This clone was observed a handful of times. The chain joins TRBV7-2 to TRBJ2-7, with 10 bases lining up with TRBD1. Trimming removed 5 bases from V and 3 bases from J; junction bases left unmatched: 4. CDR3 size: 14 residues. CDR1 SGHTA and CDR2 FQGNSA come from the germline V gene. DNA of the CDR3: TGTGCCAGCAGCATCGGGACAGGGGACTACGAGCAGTACTTC. This codes for CASSIGTGDYEQYF.

The chain employs TRBV4-1 and TRBJ2-1; D not resolved. The CDR3 is made up of 12 amino acids. CDR1 is MGHRA and CDR2 is YSYEKL in the germline V gene. V dropped 4 bases and J dropped 9 bases, with 10 bases sitting between them. The CDR3 reads CASSRPPGEQFF. DNA for the CDR3: TGCGCCAGCAGCCGACCCCCGGGTGAGCAGTTCTTC.

This clone showed up many times. The chain has TRBV5-1 and TRBJ1-1; 7 bases line up with TRBD1. V lost 0 bases to trimming and J lost 3 bases; unmatched junction nucleotides: 5. In germline, CDR1 is SGHRS, CDR2 YFSETQ. This CDR3 has 15 residues. CDR3 amino acids: CASSLATGWDTEAFF. Written as DNA, the CDR3 is TGCGCCAGCAGCTTGGCGACAGGGTGGGACACTGAAGCTTTCTTT.

This sequence joins TRBV5-1 and TRBJ2-1, with 7 positions matching TRBD1. This CDR3 is built from 15 residues. Germline CDR1 SGHRS, CDR2 YFSETQ. The V and J ends lost 0 bases and 4 bases, in that order; junction bases with no gene match: 4. The CDR3 protein is CASSLEGASYNEQFF. The CDR3 coding sequence is TGCGCCAGCAGCTTGGAGGGGGCTTCATACAATGAGCAGTTCTTC.

The chain couples TRBV29-1 to TRBJ2-1; D perhaps matches TRBD2 (5 bases). Germline V lookup: CDR1 SQVTM, CDR2 ANQGSEA. V was cut by 4 bases and J by 7 bases, with 17 bases left in between. The CDR3 is made up of 14 amino acids. The CDR3 here is CSVVLLGSGNEQFF. Here the CDR3 DNA reads TGCAGCGTTGTTTTATTGGGATCGGGAAATGAGCAGTTCTTC.

The chain employs TRBV27 and TRBJ1-2; TRBD1 agrees at 7 bases. This CDR3 contains 14 residues. Trimming cost V 10 bases and J 4 bases; bases outside gene matches: 12. Germline lookup yields CDR1 MNHEY and CDR2 SMNVEV (reference sequence). CDR3 sequence reads: CATYEEGTAYGYTF. The CDR3 bases are TGTGCCACCTACGAGGAGGGGACAGCCTATGGCTACACCTTC.

In this sample, this clone turned up a few times. The rearrangement joins TRBV4-2 to TRBJ1-2; D is unresolved. Germline values: CDR1 LGHNA, CDR2 YNFKEQ. The CDR3 has 12 amino acids. Trimming shortened V by 0 bases and J by 5 bases, and 4 bases separated the two germline ends. The CDR3 protein is CASSQELYGYTF. In DNA form, the CDR3 reads TGTGCCAGCAGCCAAGAACTTTATGGCTACACCTTC.

The chain combines TRBV2 with TRBJ2-2; TRBD1 matches at 11 bases. With 6 bases clipped from V and 6 bases from J, the junction kept 6 bases outside the gene matches. Germline V gene data show CDR1 as SNHLY and CDR2 as FYNNEI. The CDR3 is made up of 15 amino acids. The CDR3 sequence: CASRGQGASAGELFF. The CDR3, as DNA: TGTGCCAGCAGAGGACAGGGGGCTTCGGCCGGGGAGCTGTTTTTT.

This clone has more than one count but fewer than ten. Other DNA sequences from this sample encode an identical CDR3 as well. CDR3 protein: CASNRGYEQYF. The CDR3 DNA reads TGTGCCAGCAACCGGGGCTACGAGCAGTACTTC. The chain joins TRBV2 to TRBJ2-7; D perhaps matches TRBD2 (5 bases). Germline V gene sequence: CDR1 SNHLY, CDR2 FYNNEI. The CDR3 runs 11 residues. V was clipped by 7 bases and J by 3 bases, with 7 bases between them.

This clone has a handful of counts. This sequence joins TRBV30 and TRBJ2-5; no firm D call. Trimming took 4 bases from V and 2 from J, leaving 11 bases between them. CDR1 is GTSNPN and CDR2 is SVGIG in the germline V gene (reference sequence). The CDR3 consists of 13 residues. CDR3 sequence reads: CAWTPLSQETQYF. The CDR3 DNA reads as TGTGCCTGGACTCCCCTTAGTCAAGAGACCCAGTACTTC. Full variable domain (missing parts from reference TRBV30 and TRBJ2-5): SQTIHQWPATLVQPVGSPLSLECTVEGTSNPNLYWYRQAAGRGLQLLFYSVGIGQISSEVPQNLSASRPQDRQFILSSKKLLLSDSGFYLCAWTPLSQETQYFGPGTRLLVL.

This clone was detected a few times. This chain joins TRBV7-3 and TRBJ1-4, with TRBD1 matching 7 bases. CDR1 is SGHTA and CDR2 is FQGTGA in the germline V gene. The CDR3 loop spans 14 amino acids. The ends lost 3 bases at V and 5 bases at J; junction bases unmatched: 3. The CDR3, as DNA: TGTGCCAGCAGCTTGACAGGGAAGAATGAAAAACTGTTTTTT. Protein product: CASSLTGKNEKLFF.

This chain joins TRBV30 and TRBJ1-3; TRBD1 matches 8 bases. The CDR3 has 14 residues. Germline CDR1 reads GTSNPN; CDR2 reads SVGIG (reference sequence). Germline trimming cut 2 bases from V and 2 bases from J; bases unmatched to any gene: 2. The CDR3 loop reads CAWSLTGAGNTIYF. CDR3 in DNA: TGTGCCTGGAGTCTGACAGGGGCTGGAAACACCATATATTTT.

This clone was observed a handful of times. V is TRBV7-9 and J is TRBJ2-6, with 7 bases aligning to TRBD1. Germline values: CDR1 SEHNR, CDR2 FQNEAQ (reference sequence). This CDR3 region has 15 residues. V shed 5 bases and J 0 bases; nucleotides not matched to a gene: 1. The CDR3 spells CASSRDSSGANVLTF. As DNA, the CDR3 is TGTGCCAGCAGCCGGGACAGCTCTGGGGCCAACGTCCTGACTTTC.

This clone was found a few times. The V gene is TRBV2, the J gene TRBJ1-6, with D possibly TRBD1 on 5 matching bases. V dropped 6 bases and J dropped 6 bases, with 15 bases sitting between them. Germline V gene lookup returns CDR1 SNHLY and CDR2 FYNNEI. This CDR3 has 15 amino acids. CDR3 nucleotides: TGTGCCAGCAGACCCCTCGACGGGGGTAATTCACCCCTCCACTTT. Translation: CASRPLDGGNSPLHF.